The 32 T cell receptor beta chains below were found in one sample sequenced in a study of shared clonotypes between healthy human individuals. Sequencing was performed with immunoSEQ multiplex PCR; in TCRdb, only in-frame clones are kept and a portion is missing. This sample has about 640,000 clones, with less than 80% found just once. Sequencing used memory CD4+ T cells sorted from blood. Described subset: CD45RA-negative fraction. Receptors were obtained from a woman younger than 45 in good health.

The J gene is TRBJ2-1, the V gene TRBV28; 10 positions agree with TRBD1. Germline assignment: CDR1 MDHEN and CDR2 SYDVKM. V was pared by 4 bases and J by 10 bases, with 13 bases of the junction left unmatched. The CDR3 extends over 16 amino acids. The CDR3 region is CASSSHGQGVGREQFF. The CDR3 region has the DNA TGTGCCAGCAGTTCGCACGGACAGGGGGTTGGTAGAGAGCAGTTCTTC.

This clone was counted only a few times. The V call is TRBV19, the J call TRBJ2-4; 10 nucleotides align to TRBD1. Trimming at V came to 5 bases and at J to 1 base, leaving 2 bases not matched to a gene. Germline-derived CDR1 and CDR2 are LNHDA and SQIVND (reference sequence). This CDR3 is built from 15 residues. This CDR3 is CASSGTGVAKNIQYF. The CDR3 coding sequence is TGTGCCAGTAGTGGGACAGGGGTGGCCAAAAACATTCAGTACTTC.

This clone was seen only once. The chain uses TRBV28 and TRBJ2-2, with TRBD2 matching 9 bases. The length of the CDR3 is 19 residues. V shed 1 base, J shed 5 bases, and the junction held 14 bases outside the gene matches. Per germline, CDR1 MDHEN and CDR2 SYDVKM. This CDR3 is CASSLLSSMLAGLTGELFF. CDR3 nucleotides: TGTGCCAGCAGTTTATTGTCCTCGATGCTAGCGGGACTTACCGGGGAGCTGTTTTTT.

This chain connects TRBV4-2 to TRBJ2-3; 10 nucleotides align to TRBD2. The germline gives CDR1 LGHNA, CDR2 YNFKEQ. This CDR3 is built from 20 residues. J lost 5 bases, V lost 4 bases, and 21 bases had no gene match. CDR3 residues: CASSPATSSGRSFSGDTQYF. The DNA of the CDR3 is TGTGCCAGCAGCCCCGCCACCTCTAGCGGGAGAAGTTTTAGTGGAGATACGCAGTATTTT.

The chain recombines TRBV28 with TRBJ1-5, with D possibly TRBD1 on 5 matching bases. V gave up 2 bases and J gave up 4 bases, with 15 bases separating them. Germline assignment: CDR1 MDHEN and CDR2 SYDVKM. This CDR3 has 16 amino acids. DNA of the CDR3: TGTGCCAGCAGTTTAGAAGGGTTCTCAGGGAATCAGCCCCAGCATTTT. Its protein is CASSLEGFSGNQPQHF.

This clone was picked up one time. This chain uses TRBV6-5 with TRBJ1-3, with TRBD1 matching over 7 bases. With 0 bases clipped from V and 2 bases from J, the junction kept 4 bases outside the gene matches. The CDR3 spans 16 residues. Germline V lookup: CDR1 MNHEY, CDR2 SVGAGI. CDR3: CASSYSQGTPGNTIYF. CDR3 bases: TGTGCCAGCAGTTACTCACAGGGGACTCCTGGAAACACCATATATTTT.

V and J are TRBV2 and TRBJ2-1; a possible D gene is TRBD2 (5 bases). V gave up 4 bases and J gave up 4 bases, with 14 bases separating them. The length of the CDR3 is 15 residues. Germline V lookup: CDR1 SNHLY, CDR2 FYNNEI. The CDR3 region has the DNA TGTGCCAGCAGTGGGCGGGCACCTATGTACAATGAGCAGTTCTTC. It specifies CASSGRAPMYNEQFF. Supplemented by reference TRBV2 and TRBJ2-1, the full variable domain reads EPEVTQTPSHQVTQMGQEVILRCVPISNHLYFYWYRQILGQKVEFLVSFYNNEISEKSEIFDDQFSVERPDGSNFTLKIRSTKLEDSAMYFCASSGRAPMYNEQFFGPGTRLTVL.

This chain links TRBV5-4 with TRBJ2-1; 13 nucleotides align to TRBD2. This CDR3 is built from 14 residues. The germline gives CDR1 SGHNT, CDR2 YYREEE (reference sequence). The V and J ends lost 4 bases and 13 bases, in that order; junction bases with no gene match: 8. CDR3: CASSDRTSGSGQFF. CDR3 DNA sequence: TGTGCCAGCAGCGACAGGACTAGCGGGAGTGGTCAGTTCTTC.

CDR3 DNA: TGTGCCAGTAGTTCGAAGGGGGGGGGAAATCAGCCCCAGCATTTT. Amino acid sequence: CASSSKGGGNQPQHF. The chain combines TRBV19 with TRBJ1-5; weak D call: TRBD1 (6 bases). The CDR3 totals 15 residues. With 5 bases removed from V and 4 bases from J, the gap between germline ends came to 15 bases. CDR1 LNHDA and CDR2 SQIVND come from the germline V gene (reference sequence).

The chain uses TRBV5-1 and TRBJ2-1; D gene uncertain. Germline lookup yields CDR1 SGHRS and CDR2 YFSETQ. V was clipped by 5 bases and J by 7 bases, with 7 bases between them. The CDR3 is 11 residues long. The DNA for the CDR3 is TGCGCCAGCAGTGTCTTGAATGAGCAGTTCTTC. Residues: CASSVLNEQFF.

V and J are TRBV7-6 and TRBJ2-1; D is possibly TRBD1 (6 bases). Trimming stripped 3 bases from V and 4 bases from J, with 16 bases between. CDR3 size: 16 residues. Germline assignment: CDR1 SGHVS and CDR2 FNYEAQ. CDR3 bases: TGTGCCAGCAGCTTCCTCGGGGACACTGAGTACAATGAGCAGTTCTTC. Protein sequence: CASSFLGDTEYNEQFF.

The chain combines TRBV2 with TRBJ1-4; no reliable D call. Germline assignment: CDR1 SNHLY and CDR2 FYNNEI. The CDR3 totals 14 residues. V was trimmed by 4 bases and J by 2 bases, leaving 8 bases between them. CDR3 DNA sequence: TGTGCCAGCAGTGCAAGGGCTACTAATGAAAAACTGTTTTTT. Its translation is CASSARATNEKLFF. The variable domain in full, with the rest retrieved from reference TRBV2 and TRBJ1-4, is EPEVTQTPSHQVTQMGQEVILRCVPISNHLYFYWYRQILGQKVEFLVSFYNNEISEKSEIFDDQFSVERPDGSNFTLKIRSTKLEDSAMYFCASSARATNEKLFFGSGTQLSVL.

V and J are TRBV6-6 and TRBJ1-5, with a possible D match to TRBD1 (6 bases). Trimming removed 5 bases at V and 7 bases at J, with 9 bases between. Germline V gene data show CDR1 as MNHNY and CDR2 as SVGAGI (reference sequence). The CDR3 contains 12 residues. This CDR3 is CASSVQGQPQHF. CDR3 in DNA: TGTGCCAGCAGTGTACAGGGCCAGCCCCAGCATTTT.

This clone showed up just once. The chain links TRBV7-9 to TRBJ1-1; D is undetermined. Germline CDR1 SEHNR, CDR2 FQNEAQ (reference sequence). V gave up 5 bases and J gave up 5 bases, with 12 bases separating them. The CDR3 is 13 residues long. The CDR3 DNA reads TGTGCCAGCAGCGCTAACTGGAAGACTGAAGCTTTCTTT. Translated: CASSANWKTEAFF.

The chain is built from TRBV19 and TRBJ2-5, with 8 nucleotides matching TRBD2. Per germline, CDR1 LNHDA and CDR2 SQIVND (reference sequence). The CDR3 consists of 17 residues. V shed 1 base, J shed 5 bases, and the junction held 12 bases outside the gene matches. CDR3 amino acids: CASSIVPQAGGKETQYF. CDR3 DNA: TGTGCCAGTAGTATAGTCCCCCAGGCGGGAGGAAAGGAGACCCAGTACTTC. The entire variable domain, with the rest obtained from reference TRBV19 and TRBJ2-5, is as follows: DGGITQSPKYLFRKEGQNVTLSCEQNLNHDAMYWYRQDPGQGLRLIYYSQIVNDFQKGDIAEGYSVSREKKESFPLTVTSAQKNPTAFYLCASSIVPQAGGKETQYFGPGTRLLVL.

This clone has a handful of counts. The genes are TRBV2 and TRBJ2-7, with D unresolved. From germline, CDR1 is SNHLY and CDR2 FYNNEI. This CDR3 has 13 amino acids. V was cut by 3 bases and J by 2 bases, with 8 bases left in between. CDR3 bases: TGTGCCAGCAGTGACTTAGGTGCCTACGAGCAGTACTTC. Its protein product is CASSDLGAYEQYF.

The V call is TRBV7-9, the J call TRBJ2-7; tentative D call: TRBD1 (5 bases). Trimming left V 2 bases short and J 3 bases short, with 11 bases between. There are 14 residues in the CDR3. Germline CDR1 is SEHNR and CDR2 is FQNEAQ (reference sequence). CDR3 residues: CASSLSAQDYEQYF. CDR3 nucleotide sequence: TGTGCCAGCAGCTTATCTGCACAGGACTACGAGCAGTACTTC.

The J gene is TRBJ2-5, the V gene TRBV29-1; D remains unclear. Trimming took off 5 bases at V and 0 bases at J, with 7 bases between the two ends. Per the germline V gene, CDR1 is SQVTM and CDR2 is ANQGSEA. The CDR3 contains 12 residues. CDR3 nucleotides: TGCAGCGTTAGAGAGTACCAAGAGACCCAGTACTTC. This encodes CSVREYQETQYF.

The chain uses TRBV5-4 and TRBJ1-2; 8 bases fit TRBD1. V gave up 1 base and J gave up 7 bases; unmatched junction bases: 9. This CDR3 is built from 15 residues. The V gene's germline CDR1 is SGHNT and CDR2 YYREEE (reference sequence). As DNA, the CDR3 is TGTGCCAGCAGCTTGAGGGGACAGGCGCCATCTGGCTACACCTTC. Protein product: CASSLRGQAPSGYTF.

CDR3 sequence: CASSSRGGTYEQYF. The CDR3 DNA sequence: TGTGCCAGCAGTTCGCGGGGGGGAACCTACGAGCAGTACTTC. The chain carries TRBV28 and TRBJ2-7; 9 positions agree with TRBD2. J gave up 2 bases and V 4 bases, and 3 bases lay outside the gene matches. CDR3 length: 14 residues. The germline gives CDR1 MDHEN, CDR2 SYDVKM.

The rearrangement joins TRBV19 to TRBJ1-3, with a weak D call TRBD1 (6 bases). The CDR3 covers 16 residues. Trimming removed 5 bases from V and 0 bases from J, with 14 bases in between. Germline V gene lookup returns CDR1 LNHDA and CDR2 SQIVND (reference sequence). The CDR3: CASSSPGTLSGNTIYF. CDR3 in DNA: TGTGCCAGTAGTTCCCCCGGGACACTCTCTGGAAACACCATATATTTT.

The V gene is TRBV19, the J gene TRBJ2-1, with 8 bases that match TRBD2. The V gene end was trimmed by 3 bases and the J gene end by 4 bases; junction bases not matched to a gene: 5. CDR3 length: 15 amino acids. The germline V gene encodes CDR1 LNHDA and CDR2 SQIVND (reference sequence). The CDR3 coding sequence is TGTGCCAGTAGTATTAGCGGGGTAATTTACAATGAGCAGTTCTTC. Protein: CASSISGVIYNEQFF.

This chain links TRBV5-6 with TRBJ1-2; 8 nucleotides align to TRBD1. This CDR3 has 14 amino acids. V gave up 0 bases and J gave up 9 bases; unmatched junction bases: 7. The germline gives CDR1 SGHDT, CDR2 YYEEEE. The CDR3 DNA reads TGTGCCAGCAGCTTGGAAGGCAGGGGGCGTAGCTACACCTTC. Its protein is CASSLEGRGRSYTF. The full variable domain, with the rest looked up from reference TRBV5-6 and TRBJ1-2, is DAGVTQSPTHLIKTRGQQVTLRCSPKSGHDTVSWYQQALGQGPQFIFQYYEEEERQRGNFPDRFSGHQFPNYSSELNVNALLLGDSALYLCASSLEGRGRSYTFGSGTRLTVV.

The V gene is TRBV25-1, the J gene TRBJ2-1; D is possibly TRBD1 (5 bases). Trimming cost V 10 bases and J 8 bases, with 21 bases left between them. Germline V gene sequence: CDR1 MGHDK, CDR2 SYGVNS. This CDR3 spans 14 amino acids. This CDR3 is CATQGGLIPDEQFF. In DNA form, the CDR3 reads TGTGCCACCCAGGGCGGTTTAATCCCGGATGAGCAGTTCTTC.

The J gene is TRBJ2-3, the V gene TRBV9; D is ambiguous. V was pared by 3 bases and J by 5 bases, with 7 bases between. Looked up from germline, CDR1 is SGDLS and CDR2 is YYNGEE. This CDR3 spans 12 amino acids. DNA for the CDR3: TGTGCCAGCAGCGAGACCGTAGATACGCAGTATTTT. It is translated as CASSETVDTQYF.

Notes on this clone: Other DNA sequences from this sample encode an identical CDR3 as well. The rearrangement joins TRBV2 to TRBJ1-2; a weak D match, TRBD1 (6 bases). The CDR3 covers 14 residues. Trimming removed 2 bases from V and 2 bases from J, with 9 bases in between. Germline V gene data show CDR1 as SNHLY and CDR2 as FYNNEI. The CDR3 loop reads CASSERGTNYGYTF. CDR3 DNA: TGTGCCAGCAGTGAAAGGGGGACCAACTATGGCTACACCTTC.

The chain is built from TRBV6-6 and TRBJ2-7, with 7 bases aligning to TRBD2. J gave up 6 bases and V 0 bases, and 11 bases lay outside the gene matches. Per the germline V gene, CDR1 is MNHNY and CDR2 is SVGAGI (reference sequence). The CDR3 loop spans 16 amino acids. In DNA form, the CDR3 reads TGTGCCAGCAGTTACTCGATTGTCAGCGGGAAAACCGAGCAGTACTTC. Translating it yields CASSYSIVSGKTEQYF.

In its sample, this clone was seen once. This chain uses TRBV27 with TRBJ2-1; D is undetermined. Germline loops: CDR1 MNHEY, CDR2 SMNVEV (reference sequence). The CDR3 has 16 residues. Trimming pared 6 bases from V and 5 bases from J, leaving 20 bases between. For the CDR3, the DNA is TGTGCCAGCAGCCGAACACCCGGGCCTGGCAACAATGAGCAGTTCTTC. This codes for CASSRTPGPGNNEQFF.

The rearrangement joins TRBV5-1 to TRBJ2-7; D perhaps matches TRBD1 (6 bases). Germline V lookup: CDR1 SGHRS, CDR2 YFSETQ. Trimming shortened V by 4 bases and J by 4 bases, and 12 bases separated the two germline ends. The CDR3 is 13 amino acids. CDR3 loop: CASSDHQGYEQYF. The DNA for the CDR3 is TGCGCCAGCAGCGACCACCAGGGGTACGAGCAGTACTTC.

This clone qualifies as medium-sized. The chain employs TRBV27 and TRBJ2-1; 8 bases are a match to TRBD2. Germline V gene data show CDR1 as MNHEY and CDR2 as SMNVEV (reference sequence). V shed 5 bases, J shed 8 bases, and the junction held 5 bases outside the gene matches. The CDR3 runs 13 residues. CDR3: CASSPSGSDEQFF. CDR3 DNA sequence: TGTGCCAGCAGTCCTAGCGGGTCTGATGAGCAGTTCTTC.

The V and J genes are TRBV4-1 and TRBJ1-2, with a possible D match to TRBD1 (6 bases). CDR3 length equals 17 residues. V gave up 0 bases and J gave up 4 bases, with 18 bases separating them. Germline CDR1 MGHRA, CDR2 YSYEKL. CDR3 residues: CASSQEGGGAASYGYTF. The CDR3 bases are TGCGCCAGCAGCCAAGAAGGGGGGGGTGCAGCTAGCTATGGCTACACCTTC.

In its sample, this clone was seen many times. J is TRBJ2-1 and V is TRBV7-3; 10 nucleotides match TRBD1. J gave up 9 bases and V 5 bases, and 10 bases lay outside the gene matches. The CDR3 totals 15 residues. Germline assignment: CDR1 SGHTA and CDR2 FQGTGA. CDR3 loop: CASSPGTGATSEQFF. The CDR3 DNA is TGTGCCAGCAGCCCCGGGACAGGGGCGACTAGTGAGCAGTTCTTC.